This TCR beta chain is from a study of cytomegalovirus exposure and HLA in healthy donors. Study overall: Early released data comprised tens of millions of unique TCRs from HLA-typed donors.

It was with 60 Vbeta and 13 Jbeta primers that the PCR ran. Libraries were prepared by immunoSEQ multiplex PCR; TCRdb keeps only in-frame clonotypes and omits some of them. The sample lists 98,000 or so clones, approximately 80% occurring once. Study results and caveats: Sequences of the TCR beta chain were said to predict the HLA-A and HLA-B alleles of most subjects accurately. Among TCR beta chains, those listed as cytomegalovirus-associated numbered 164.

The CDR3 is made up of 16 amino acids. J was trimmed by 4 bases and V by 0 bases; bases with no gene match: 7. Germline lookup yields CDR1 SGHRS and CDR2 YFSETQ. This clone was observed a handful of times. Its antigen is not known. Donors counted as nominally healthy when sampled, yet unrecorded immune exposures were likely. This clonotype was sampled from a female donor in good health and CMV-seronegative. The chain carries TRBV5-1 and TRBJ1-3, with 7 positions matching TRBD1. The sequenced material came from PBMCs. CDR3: CASSLGATGAGNTIYF. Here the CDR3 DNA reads TGCGCCAGCAGCTTGGGCGCAACAGGGGCCGGAAACACCATATATTTT.